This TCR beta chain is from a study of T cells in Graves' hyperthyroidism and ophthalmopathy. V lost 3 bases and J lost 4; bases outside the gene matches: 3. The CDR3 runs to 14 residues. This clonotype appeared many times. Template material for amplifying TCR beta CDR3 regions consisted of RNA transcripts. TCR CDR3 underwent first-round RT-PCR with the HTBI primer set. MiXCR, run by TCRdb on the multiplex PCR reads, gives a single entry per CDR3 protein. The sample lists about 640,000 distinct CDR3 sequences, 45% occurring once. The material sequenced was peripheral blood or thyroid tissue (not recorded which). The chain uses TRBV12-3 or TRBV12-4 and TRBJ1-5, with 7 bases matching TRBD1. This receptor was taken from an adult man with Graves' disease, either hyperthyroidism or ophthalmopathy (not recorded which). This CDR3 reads CASSFPDRNQPQHF. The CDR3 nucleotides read TGTGCCAGCAGTTTCCCGGACAGGAATCAGCCCCAGCATTTT.